This T cell receptor (beta chain) emerged from a study of identical twins. The sample holds many counts of this clonotype. Via MiXCR, TCRdb re-called the 5' RACE reads, giving one row per CDR3 protein. The data show about 200,000 distinct CDR3 sequences, about 7.5% seen once. Germline V gives CDR1 MDHEN, CDR2 SYDVKM. The CDR3 runs to 14 residues. Trimming took 2 bases from V and 5 from J, leaving 11 bases between them. The same sample was also studied in work on yellow fever vaccine responses in identical twins.

The chain employs TRBV28 and TRBJ2-3; D gene uncertain. The sequenced sample consisted of memory (CD45RO+) T cells sorted from blood. This TCR derives from a woman between 18 and 29 years old in good health. CDR3 DNA: TGTGCCAGCAGTTTACCCTCTCGAAAAGATACGCAGTATTTT. It is translated as CASSLPSRKDTQYF.